This T cell receptor (beta chain) was identified in a study of blood T cell repertoires in COVID-19. Study as a whole: PBMCs, B-cell-depleted T cells, or T cells were the source of the cDNA or gDNA that made up the material.

Germline V gene lookup returns CDR1 LGHDT and CDR2 YNNKEL (reference sequence). The CDR3 loop spans 14 amino acids. V was shortened by 3 bases and J by 6 bases, with 11 bases between the two germline ends. Study processing details: Cell counts per sample came from amplifying reference gene primers. The protocol was immunoSEQ multiplex PCR, while the TCRdb copy is restricted to in-frame clones and leaves out a portion. V and J calls and clone size are as listed in that table; D and trimming were resolved from the DNA. The table records fewer than 30,000 clones, about 91% of them present only once. The chain joins TRBV3-1 (or the pseudogene TRBV3-2) to TRBJ2-2; D is perhaps TRBD1 (5 bases). The receptor was derived from a human donor with active COVID-19. The donor label of this sample is uncertain. The sequenced sample consisted of peripheral blood. CDR3 bases: TGTGCCAGCAGCCATTGGGCAGGGCCCGGGGAGCTGTTTTTT. Translated, it gives CASSHWAGPGELFF.